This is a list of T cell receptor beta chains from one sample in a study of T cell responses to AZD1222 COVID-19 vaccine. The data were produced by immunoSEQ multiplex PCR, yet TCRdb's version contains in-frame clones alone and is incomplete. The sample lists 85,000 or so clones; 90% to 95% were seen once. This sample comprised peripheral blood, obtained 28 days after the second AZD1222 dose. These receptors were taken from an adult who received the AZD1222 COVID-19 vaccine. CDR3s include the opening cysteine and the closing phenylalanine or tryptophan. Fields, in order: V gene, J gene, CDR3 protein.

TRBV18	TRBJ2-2	CASSPGLAGVSGELFF
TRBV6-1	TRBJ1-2	CASSEQGYGYTF
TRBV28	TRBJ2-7	CASSFVQRQYF
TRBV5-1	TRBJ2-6	CASSFSPGSGANVLTF
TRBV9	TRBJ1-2	CASSERAAGGYGYTF
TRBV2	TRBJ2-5	CASSRGRGETQYF
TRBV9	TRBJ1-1	CASSGGAMTEAFF
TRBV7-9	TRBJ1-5	CASSTGTGNQPQHF
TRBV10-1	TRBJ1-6	CASSVGGGSPLHF
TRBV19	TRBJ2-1	CASSIVGLAGDNEQFF
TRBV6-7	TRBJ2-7	CASRGPEDYEQYF
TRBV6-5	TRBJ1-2	CASSQGVRYTF
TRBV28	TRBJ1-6	CASSHTPTGTGVYSPLHF
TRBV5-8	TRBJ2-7	CASSFAEQYF
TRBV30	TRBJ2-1	CAWSLLAGYNEQFF
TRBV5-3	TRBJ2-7	CARSQGLAGGPDEQYF
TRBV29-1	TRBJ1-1	CSVGPERQAEAFF
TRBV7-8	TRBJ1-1	CASSPTGRVGTEAFF
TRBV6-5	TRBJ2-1	CASSTGGIYYNEQFF
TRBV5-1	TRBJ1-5	CASSSLGGFDQPQHF
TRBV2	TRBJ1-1	CASGKTGVGTEAFF
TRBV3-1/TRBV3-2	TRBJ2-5	CASRGWTDQETQYF
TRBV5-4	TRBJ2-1	CASRSGNYNEQFF
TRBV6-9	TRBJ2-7	CASSYPGQGVGEQYF
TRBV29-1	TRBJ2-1	CSAQGYGHGNEQFF
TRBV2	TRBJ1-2	CASRGQGPYGYTF
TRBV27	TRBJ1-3	CASSRSWDGNTIYF
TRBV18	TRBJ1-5	CASSRGPGVPQPQHF
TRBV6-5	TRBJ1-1	CASSYDRNTEAFF
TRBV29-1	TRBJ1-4	CSVESRGGEKLFF
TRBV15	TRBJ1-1	CATSRVRTGNTEAFF
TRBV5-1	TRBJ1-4	CASSVLGTTNEKLFF
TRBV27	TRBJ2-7	CASAGDYEQYF
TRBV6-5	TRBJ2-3	CASSRLAVADTQYF
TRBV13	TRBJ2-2	CASSPAGTRTNTGELFF
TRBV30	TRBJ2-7	CAWSVRGTHSEQYF
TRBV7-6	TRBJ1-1	CASSPLSAFF
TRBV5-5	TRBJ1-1	CASSPDRGDMNTEAFF
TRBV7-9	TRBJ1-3	CASSPSRAGATSGNTIYF
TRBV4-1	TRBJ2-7	CASSQVAQGREQYF
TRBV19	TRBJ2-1	CASSIGRTSSYEQFF
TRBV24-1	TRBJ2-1	CATSDWGTGFNEQFF
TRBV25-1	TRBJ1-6	CASSESGTGRSPLHF
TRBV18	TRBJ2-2	CASSLSGAGELFF
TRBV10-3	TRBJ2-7	CAISEGSSGSRQGQYF